The 32 T cell receptor beta chains below come from one sample, sequenced in a study of cytomegalovirus exposure and HLA in healthy donors. The PCR ran on 60 Vbeta and 13 Jbeta primers. Assay used: immunoSEQ multiplex PCR; TCRdb lists only in-frame clones, some missing. The sample carries roughly 110,000 clones, 60% to 80% recorded once. Sequenced input: PBMCs. The source of these receptors is a female donor in good health and CMV-seronegative.

The genes are TRBV30 and TRBJ2-3; 9 nucleotides line up with TRBD1. The CDR3 consists of 12 residues. The germline gives CDR1 GTSNPN, CDR2 SVGIG (reference sequence). J was trimmed by 7 bases and V by 4 bases; bases with no gene match: 3. The CDR3 spells CAWTGTGNTQYF. In DNA, the CDR3 is TGTGCCTGGACCGGGACAGGGAATACGCAGTATTTT.

This chain links TRBV7-2 with TRBJ2-7; 7 bases fit TRBD1. The V gene's germline CDR1 is SGHTA and CDR2 FQGNSA. CDR3 size: 13 residues. V gave up 0 bases and J gave up 5 bases; unmatched junction bases: 1. CDR3 protein: CASSLAGGDEQYF. The CDR3 DNA reads as TGTGCCAGCAGCTTAGCAGGGGGCGACGAGCAGTACTTC.

This chain links TRBV6-5 with TRBJ2-1, with D maybe TRBD2 (6 bases). CDR1 MNHEY and CDR2 SVGAGI come from the germline V gene. This CDR3 spans 15 amino acids. Trimming removed 0 bases at V and 7 bases at J, with 13 bases between. The CDR3 sequence is CASSYSGRDFNEQFF. The CDR3 region has the DNA TGTGCCAGCAGTTACTCGGGGCGGGATTTTAATGAGCAGTTCTTC.

This clone was observed once. The chain recombines TRBV28 with TRBJ2-1; 12 nucleotides agree with TRBD2. The CDR3 totals 21 residues. The V gene end was trimmed by 6 bases and the J gene end by 10 bases; junction bases not matched to a gene: 28. Germline loops: CDR1 MDHEN, CDR2 SYDVKM. The CDR3 spells CASSPPRGDELAGGWGYEQFF. The CDR3 DNA is TGTGCCAGCAGCCCTCCCCGGGGTGATGAACTAGCGGGAGGTTGGGGTTACGAGCAGTTCTTC.

J is TRBJ2-5 and V is TRBV10-3; 10 positions agree with TRBD1. The J call is uncertain, as TRBJ2-7 better fits the DNA end. CDR1 is ENHRY, CDR2 SYGVKD, per germline. CDR3 length equals 15 residues. The CDR3 DNA sequence: TGTGCCATCAGTGTCCTACCCGGGACAGGGGCCGAGCAGTACTTC. Translating gives CAISVLPGTGAEQYF.

The CDR3 nucleotides read TGTGCCAGCAGCTTGGCCGGGGGACTAGCGGGAGCTCATCAAGAGACCCAGTACTTC. It yields the protein CASSLAGGLAGAHQETQYF. The genes are TRBV5-8 and TRBJ2-5, with TRBD2 matching 14 bases. Germline CDR1 SGHTS, CDR2 YDEGEE. The CDR3 is 19 residues long. V dropped 0 bases and J dropped 2; count of bases not matched to a gene: 9.

The chain joins TRBV5-5 to TRBJ1-5, with D perhaps TRBD1 (5 bases). There are 14 residues in the CDR3. Germline V lookup: CDR1 SGHKS, CDR2 YYEKEE (reference sequence). The V gene lost 4 bases and the J gene lost 7 bases, with 15 bases spanning the gap. The CDR3 here is CASSRGLSQQPQHF. The CDR3 DNA follows: TGTGCCAGCAGCAGGGGTCTATCCCAGCAGCCCCAGCATTTT.

The chain uses TRBV27 and TRBJ1-5; D perhaps matches TRBD1 (6 bases). This CDR3 region has 16 residues. The V gene's germline CDR1 is MNHEY and CDR2 SMNVEV (reference sequence). Trimming shortened V by 0 bases and J by 3 bases, and 12 bases separated the two germline ends. In DNA, the CDR3 is TGTGCCAGCAGTTTATCGGAGGGGGGGTCCAATCAGCCCCAGCATTTT. Its protein is CASSLSEGGSNQPQHF.

V is TRBV27 and J is TRBJ2-2; maybe TRBD1 (6 bases). Germline CDR1 is MNHEY and CDR2 is SMNVEV (reference sequence). With 6 bases removed from V and 4 bases from J, the gap between germline ends came to 6 bases. This CDR3 is built from 12 residues. CDR3 amino acids: CASSRGTGELFF. The CDR3 DNA sequence: TGTGCCAGCAGCAGGGGCACCGGGGAGCTGTTTTTT.

This chain connects TRBV7-8 to TRBJ1-2; the match to TRBD1 covers 7 bases. This CDR3 comprises 17 residues. The ends lost 5 bases at V and 4 bases at J; junction bases unmatched: 16. Germline V lookup: CDR1 SGHVS, CDR2 FQNEAQ. CDR3 amino acids: CASSPPYRTGGIYGYTF. For the CDR3, the DNA is TGTGCCAGCAGCCCCCCTTACCGGACAGGAGGAATCTATGGCTACACCTTC.

The CDR3 reads CASSPDRDGYTF. The CDR3 DNA sequence: TGTGCCAGCAGCCCGGACAGGGATGGCTACACCTTC. The J gene is TRBJ1-2, the V gene TRBV5-4, with 8 positions matching TRBD1. Germline V gene lookup returns CDR1 SGHNT and CDR2 YYREEE (reference sequence). V trimming: 4 bases; J trimming: 6 bases; junction bases outside the gene matches: 2. The CDR3 has 12 residues.

A few counts support this clone. The chain has TRBV6-4 and TRBJ1-5; unclear D gene. The V gene's germline CDR1 is MRHNA and CDR2 SNTAGT. Deletions cut 4 bases from V and 7 bases from J, with 11 bases between. The CDR3 is made up of 13 amino acids. The CDR3: CASSVSLEQPQHF. DNA for the CDR3: TGTGCCAGCAGTGTGAGTCTGGAGCAGCCCCAGCATTTT.

The chain couples TRBV7-9 to TRBJ2-3, with D possibly TRBD2 on 5 matching bases. The CDR3 has 14 amino acids. V lost 5 bases and J lost 6, with 15 bases in between. Germline CDR1 and CDR2: SEHNR and FQNEAQ (reference sequence). The CDR3 DNA reads TGTGCCAGCAGCCGATCCGGGGAACCCGATACGCAGTATTTT. Protein product: CASSRSGEPDTQYF. Supplemented by reference TRBV7-9 and TRBJ2-3, the full variable domain reads DTGVSQNPRHKITKRGQNVTFRCDPISEHNRLYWYRQTLGQGPEFLTYFQNEAQLEKSRLLSDRFSAERPKGSFSTLEIQRTEQGDSAMYLCASSRSGEPDTQYFGPGTRLTVL.

The V and J genes are TRBV11-3 and TRBJ2-5; the D gene is possibly TRBD1 (5 bases). CDR3 size: 14 residues. V lost 7 bases and J 2 bases, leaving 14 bases between the germline ends. Germline values: CDR1 SGHNT, CDR2 YENEEA. CDR3 amino acids: CASTKGRKQETQYF. In nucleotides, the CDR3 is TGTGCCAGCACAAAGGGGCGGAAACAAGAGACCCAGTACTTC.

This chain links TRBV19 with TRBJ1-2, with unresolved D. CDR1 is LNHDA and CDR2 is SQIVND in the germline V gene (reference sequence). The V gene lost 5 bases and the J gene lost 2 bases, with 12 bases spanning the gap. CDR3 length equals 14 residues. As DNA, the CDR3 is TGTGCCAGTAGTGCCTTTCGGAGAAACTATGGCTACACCTTC. The encoded protein is CASSAFRRNYGYTF.

The V and J genes are TRBV20-1 and TRBJ2-7; D is uncertain. Deletions cut 6 bases from V and 5 bases from J, with 11 bases between. This CDR3 has 11 amino acids. CDR1 DFQATT and CDR2 SNEGSKA come from the germline V gene (reference sequence). CDR3 region: CSASVGDEQYF. For the CDR3, the DNA is TGCAGTGCCAGCGTAGGAGACGAGCAGTACTTC.

The chain employs TRBV30 and TRBJ2-5; 8 bases agree with TRBD2. The CDR3 loop spans 16 amino acids. Trimming took 5 bases from V and 5 from J; bases not matched to a gene: 16. The germline V gene encodes CDR1 GTSNPN and CDR2 SVGIG (reference sequence). CDR3 protein: CAWPWGSGRAWETQYF. DNA of the CDR3: TGTGCCTGGCCTTGGGGATCCGGGAGGGCCTGGGAGACCCAGTACTTC.

V usage is TRBV5-5 and J usage is TRBJ1-2; TRBD1 might be the D (6 bases). The CDR3 consists of 16 residues. Per the germline V gene, CDR1 is SGHKS and CDR2 is YYEKEE (reference sequence). Trimming removed 3 bases from V and 4 bases from J, with 19 bases in between. The CDR3 DNA is TGTGCCAGCAGCTCAACCCTCAACCCGGACAGCTATGGCTACACCTTC. It codes for CASSSTLNPDSYGYTF.

The rearrangement links TRBV11-3 to TRBJ2-1; D might be TRBD1 (6 bases). Trimming removed 9 bases from V and 3 bases from J, with 18 bases in between. CDR1 SGHNT and CDR2 YENEEA come from the germline V gene. The CDR3 is made up of 15 amino acids. CDR3 DNA sequence: TGTGCCAGTGGGGCATCCAGGGGCAACTACAATGAGCAGTTCTTC. Its translation is CASGASRGNYNEQFF. Full variable domain (rest looked up from reference TRBV11-3 and TRBJ2-1): EAGVVQSPRYKIIEKKQPVAFWCNPISGHNTLYWYLQNLGQGPELLIRYENEEAVDDSQLPKDRFSAERLKGVDSTLKIQPAELGDSAVYLCASGASRGNYNEQFFGPGTRLTVL.

The sample holds a few counts of this clone. J is TRBJ2-3 and V is TRBV7-2; D gene uncertain. V lost 5 bases and J 6 bases, leaving 9 bases between the germline ends. Germline-derived CDR1 and CDR2 are SGHTA and FQGNSA. The CDR3 is made up of 12 amino acids. CDR3 DNA sequence: TGTGCCAGCAGCCTCCTACGGGATACGCAGTATTTT. This encodes CASSLLRDTQYF. Complete variable domain (other parts from reference TRBV7-2 and TRBJ2-3): GAGVSQSPSNKVTEKGKDVELRCDPISGHTALYWYRQSLGQGLEFLIYFQGNSAPDKSGLPSDRFSAERTGGSVSTLTIQRTQQEDSAVYLCASSLLRDTQYFGPGTRLTVL.

This clone showed up just once. Germline and junction disagree at one end, which may indicate a read error. The chain uses TRBV14 and TRBJ2-5; 10 nucleotides match TRBD1. From germline, CDR1 is SGHDN and CDR2 FVKESK. The CDR3 covers 16 residues. As DNA, the CDR3 is TGTGCCAGCAGCCTTGGACAGGGGGTATTTCAAGGGACCCAGTACTTC. Protein: CASSLGQGVFQGTQYF.

The chain links TRBV11-3 to TRBJ2-3; 11 nucleotides match TRBD2. The CDR3 contains 16 residues. Per germline, CDR1 SGHNT and CDR2 YENEEA. V was clipped by 2 bases and J by 6 bases; unmatched bases: 7. The CDR3 sequence is CASSLTSGGDLDTQYF. The CDR3 coding sequence is TGTGCCAGCAGCTTAACTAGCGGGGGAGACTTGGATACGCAGTATTTT.

The chain uses TRBV7-3 and TRBJ2-2; TRBD2 aligns across 11 bases. The CDR3 has 17 amino acids. Losses at the gene ends were 5 bases for V and 3 bases for J; bases not matched to a gene: 8. Germline CDR1 and CDR2: SGHTA and FQGTGA. The CDR3 nucleotides read TGTGCCAGCAGCCTTTTTAGCGGGAGGGTAGACACCGGGGAGCTGTTTTTT. Amino acid sequence: CASSLFSGRVDTGELFF.

This chain connects TRBV28 to TRBJ2-7; TRBD2 matches at 11 bases. There are 14 residues in the CDR3. The trim removed 8 bases at V and 1 base at J, leaving 4 bases unmatched. Germline assignment: CDR1 MDHEN and CDR2 SYDVKM. The CDR3, as DNA: TGTGCCAGCGAGGGGACTAGCGGTTCCTACGAGCAGTACTTC. Encoded protein: CASEGTSGSYEQYF.

The chain combines TRBV10-1 with TRBJ2-1, with TRBD1 matching over 10 bases. Losses at the gene ends were 2 bases for V and 5 bases for J; bases not matched to a gene: 12. The CDR3 extends over 18 amino acids. CDR1 is WNHNN, CDR2 SYGVQD, per germline (reference sequence). Written as DNA, the CDR3 is TGCGCCAGCAGTGAGGGACAGGGGGGGACGGTAGGAGACAATGAGCAGTTCTTC. Translating gives CASSEGQGGTVGDNEQFF.

The chain has TRBV11-2 and TRBJ1-1, with D possibly TRBD1 on 6 matching bases. CDR3 length equals 11 residues. Trimming removed 6 bases from V and 11 bases from J, with 13 bases in between. Germline CDR1 is SGHAT and CDR2 is FQNNGV. The CDR3 DNA sequence: TGTGCCAGCAGGACAGGCCTGGTGGCTTTCTTT. It encodes CASRTGLVAFF.

This clone appeared a few times. The V and J genes are TRBV6-5 and TRBJ1-1; 11 bases map to TRBD1. The CDR3 extends over 14 amino acids. V shed 5 bases and J 8 bases; nucleotides not matched to a gene: 7. Looked up from germline, CDR1 is MNHEY and CDR2 is SVGAGI. The CDR3 nucleotides are TGTGCCAGCAGTCCCACGGGACAGGGGGTAGAAGCTTTCTTT. Its protein is CASSPTGQGVEAFF.

The chain couples TRBV11-3 to TRBJ2-1; D is unresolved. The germline V and J ends were trimmed by 4 bases and 9 bases, with 13 bases remaining between them. This CDR3 spans 13 amino acids. The V gene's germline CDR1 is SGHNT and CDR2 YENEEA. CDR3 amino acids: CASSSLESREQFF. The CDR3 bases are TGTGCCAGCAGCTCCCTAGAGAGCCGTGAGCAGTTCTTC.

The genes are TRBV4-1 and TRBJ1-1; 10 nucleotides match TRBD1. This CDR3 contains 14 residues. The ends lost 4 bases at V and 1 base at J; junction bases unmatched: 0. Germline CDR1 is MGHRA and CDR2 is YSYEKL. CDR3 in amino acids: CASSRDRGNTEAFF. The CDR3 coding sequence is TGCGCCAGCAGCCGGGACAGGGGGAACACTGAAGCTTTCTTT.

V and J are TRBV27 and TRBJ2-1; 9 bases align to TRBD1. V shed 4 bases and J 1 base; nucleotides not matched to a gene: 5. Germline CDR1 MNHEY, CDR2 SMNVEV (reference sequence). The CDR3 contains 16 residues. The CDR3 nucleotides read TGTGCCAGCAGTTCCTACGGGACAGGGTCCTACAATGAGCAGTTCTTC. Translated, it gives CASSSYGTGSYNEQFF.

The chain combines TRBV7-8 with TRBJ2-1, with TRBD2 matching 12 bases. V trimming: 9 bases; J trimming: 2 bases; junction bases outside the gene matches: 14. Germline lookup yields CDR1 SGHVS and CDR2 FQNEAQ. CDR3 length: 18 amino acids. The CDR3 loop is CASQPGLAGSLPYNEQFF. The CDR3 DNA sequence: TGTGCCAGTCAACCGGGACTAGCGGGCTCCTTACCCTACAATGAGCAGTTCTTC.

The chain recombines TRBV28 with TRBJ2-7, with 12 bases aligning to TRBD2. J lost 0 bases, V lost 3 bases, and 3 bases had no gene match. The CDR3 is 16 residues long. Looked up from germline, CDR1 is MDHEN and CDR2 is SYDVKM. CDR3 in amino acids: CASSFGGLAGSYEQYF. The CDR3 DNA sequence: TGTGCCAGCAGTTTTGGGGGACTAGCGGGCTCCTACGAGCAGTACTTC.